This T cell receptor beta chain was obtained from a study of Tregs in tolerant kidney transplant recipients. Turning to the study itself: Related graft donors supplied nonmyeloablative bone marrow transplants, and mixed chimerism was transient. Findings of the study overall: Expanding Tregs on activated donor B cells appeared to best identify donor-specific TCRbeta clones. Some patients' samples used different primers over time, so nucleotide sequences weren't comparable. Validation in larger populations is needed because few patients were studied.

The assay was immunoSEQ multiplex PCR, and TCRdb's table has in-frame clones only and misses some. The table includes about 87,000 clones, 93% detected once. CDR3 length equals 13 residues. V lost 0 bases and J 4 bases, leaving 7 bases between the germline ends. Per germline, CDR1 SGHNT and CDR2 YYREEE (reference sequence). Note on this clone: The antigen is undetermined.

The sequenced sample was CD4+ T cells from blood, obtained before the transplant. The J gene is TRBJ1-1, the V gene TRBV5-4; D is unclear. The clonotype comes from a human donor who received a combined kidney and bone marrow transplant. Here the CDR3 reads CASSLVGSTEAFF. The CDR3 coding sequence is TGTGCCAGCAGCTTGGTAGGGAGCACTGAAGCTTTCTTT.